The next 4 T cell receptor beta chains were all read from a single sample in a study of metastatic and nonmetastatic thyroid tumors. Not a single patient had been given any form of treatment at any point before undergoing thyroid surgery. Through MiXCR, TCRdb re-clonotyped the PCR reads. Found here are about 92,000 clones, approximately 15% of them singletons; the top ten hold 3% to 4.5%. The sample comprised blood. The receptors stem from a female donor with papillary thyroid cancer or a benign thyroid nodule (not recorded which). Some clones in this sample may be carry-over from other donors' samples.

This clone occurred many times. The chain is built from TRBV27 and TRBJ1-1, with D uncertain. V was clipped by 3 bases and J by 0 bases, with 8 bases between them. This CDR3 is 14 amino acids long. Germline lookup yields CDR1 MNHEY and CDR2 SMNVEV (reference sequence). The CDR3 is CASSLGLVNTEAFF. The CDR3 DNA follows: TGTGCCAGCAGTTTGGGCCTCGTGAACACTGAAGCTTTCTTT.

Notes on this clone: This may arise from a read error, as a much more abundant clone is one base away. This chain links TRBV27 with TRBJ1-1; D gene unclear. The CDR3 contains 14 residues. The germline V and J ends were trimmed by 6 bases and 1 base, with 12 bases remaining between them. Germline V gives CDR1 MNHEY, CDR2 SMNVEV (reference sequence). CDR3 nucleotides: TGTGCCAGCAGGGGGAGGTTGGGGAACACTGAAGCTTTCTTT. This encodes CASRGRLGNTEAFF.

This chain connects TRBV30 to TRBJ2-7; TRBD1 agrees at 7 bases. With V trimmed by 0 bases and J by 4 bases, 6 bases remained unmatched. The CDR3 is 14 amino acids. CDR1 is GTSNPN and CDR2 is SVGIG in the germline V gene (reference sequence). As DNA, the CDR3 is TGTGCCTGGAGTGTTGCCGGGACAGCGTACGAGCAGTACTTC. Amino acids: CAWSVAGTAYEQYF. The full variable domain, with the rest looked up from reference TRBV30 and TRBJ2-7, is SQTIHQWPATLVQPVGSPLSLECTVEGTSNPNLYWYRQAAGRGLQLLFYSVGIGQISSEVPQNLSASRPQDRQFILSSKKLLLSDSGFYLCAWSVAGTAYEQYFGPGTRLTVT.

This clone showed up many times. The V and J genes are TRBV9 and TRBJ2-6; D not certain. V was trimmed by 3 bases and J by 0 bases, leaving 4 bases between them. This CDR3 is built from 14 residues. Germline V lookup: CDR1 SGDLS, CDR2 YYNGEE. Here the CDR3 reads CASSAFSGANVLTF. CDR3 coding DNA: TGTGCCAGCAGCGCTTTCTCTGGGGCCAACGTCCTGACTTTC.